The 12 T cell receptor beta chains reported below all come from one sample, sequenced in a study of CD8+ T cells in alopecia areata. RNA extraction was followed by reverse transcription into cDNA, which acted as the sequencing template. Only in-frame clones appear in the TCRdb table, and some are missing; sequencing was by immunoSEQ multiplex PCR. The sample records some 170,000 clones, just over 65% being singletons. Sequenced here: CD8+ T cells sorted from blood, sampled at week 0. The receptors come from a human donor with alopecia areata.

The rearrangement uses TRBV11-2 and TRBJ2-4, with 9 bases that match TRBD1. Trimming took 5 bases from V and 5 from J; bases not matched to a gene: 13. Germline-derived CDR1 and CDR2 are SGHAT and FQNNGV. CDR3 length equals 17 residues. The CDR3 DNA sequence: TGTGCCAGCAGCAAAAACCCAGGGCGGACAGGGGAAAACATTCAGTACTTC. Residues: CASSKNPGRTGENIQYF.

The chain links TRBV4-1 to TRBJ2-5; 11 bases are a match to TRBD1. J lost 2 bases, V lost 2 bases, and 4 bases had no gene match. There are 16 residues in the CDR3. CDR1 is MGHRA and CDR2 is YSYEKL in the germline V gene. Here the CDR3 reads CASSQPGTGGQETQYF. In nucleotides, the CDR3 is TGCGCCAGCAGCCAACCAGGGACAGGGGGACAAGAGACCCAGTACTTC.

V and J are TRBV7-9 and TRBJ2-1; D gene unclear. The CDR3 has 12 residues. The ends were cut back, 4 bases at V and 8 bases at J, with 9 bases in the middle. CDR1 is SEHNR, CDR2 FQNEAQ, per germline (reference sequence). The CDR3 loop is CASSWRSDEQFF. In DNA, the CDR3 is TGTGCCAGCAGCTGGAGAAGCGATGAGCAGTTCTTC.

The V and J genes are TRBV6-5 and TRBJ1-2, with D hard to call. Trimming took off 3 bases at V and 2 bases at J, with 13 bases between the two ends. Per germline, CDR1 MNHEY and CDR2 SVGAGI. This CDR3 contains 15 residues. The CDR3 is CASSYQDVGNYGYTF. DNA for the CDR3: TGTGCCAGCAGTTATCAGGACGTGGGAAACTATGGCTACACCTTC.

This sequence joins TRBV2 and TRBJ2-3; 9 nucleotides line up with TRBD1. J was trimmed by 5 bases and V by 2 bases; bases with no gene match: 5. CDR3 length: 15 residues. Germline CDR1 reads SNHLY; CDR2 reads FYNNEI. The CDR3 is CASSEFLGQGDTQYF. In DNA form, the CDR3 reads TGTGCCAGCAGTGAATTCCTGGGACAGGGAGATACGCAGTATTTT.

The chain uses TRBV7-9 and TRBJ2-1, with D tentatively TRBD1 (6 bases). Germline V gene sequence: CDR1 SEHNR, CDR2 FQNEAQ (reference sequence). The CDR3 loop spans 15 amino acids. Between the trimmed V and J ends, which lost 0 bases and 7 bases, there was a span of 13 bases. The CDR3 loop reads CASSLAGRGRNEQFF. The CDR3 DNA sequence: TGTGCCAGCAGCTTAGCTGGCAGGGGAAGAAATGAGCAGTTCTTC. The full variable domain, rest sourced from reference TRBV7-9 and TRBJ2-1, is DTGVSQNPRHKITKRGQNVTFRCDPISEHNRLYWYRQTLGQGPEFLTYFQNEAQLEKSRLLSDRFSAERPKGSFSTLEIQRTEQGDSAMYLCASSLAGRGRNEQFFGPGTRLTVL.

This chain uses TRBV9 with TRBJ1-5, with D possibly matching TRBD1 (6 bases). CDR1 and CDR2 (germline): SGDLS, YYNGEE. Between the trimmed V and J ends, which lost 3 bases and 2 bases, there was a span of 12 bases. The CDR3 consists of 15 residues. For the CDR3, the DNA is TGTGCCAGCAGCGGGGGGGCTCTGGGCAATCAGCCCCAGCATTTT. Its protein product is CASSGGALGNQPQHF.

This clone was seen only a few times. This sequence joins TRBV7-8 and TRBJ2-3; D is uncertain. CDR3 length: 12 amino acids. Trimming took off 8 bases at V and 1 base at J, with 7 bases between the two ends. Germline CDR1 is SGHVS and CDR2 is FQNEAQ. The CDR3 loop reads CASGFGTDTQYF. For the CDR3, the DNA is TGTGCCAGCGGATTCGGCACAGATACGCAGTATTTT.

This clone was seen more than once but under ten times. The CDR3 sequence: CASSPRGTDDYGYTF. CDR3 in DNA: TGTGCCAGCAGCCCACGTGGGACTGATGACTATGGCTACACCTTC. J is TRBJ1-2 and V is TRBV7-3, with a tentative D call TRBD1 (5 bases). CDR1 and CDR2 (germline): SGHTA, FQGTGA. This CDR3 is built from 15 residues. V lost 5 bases and J lost 3, with 16 bases in between.

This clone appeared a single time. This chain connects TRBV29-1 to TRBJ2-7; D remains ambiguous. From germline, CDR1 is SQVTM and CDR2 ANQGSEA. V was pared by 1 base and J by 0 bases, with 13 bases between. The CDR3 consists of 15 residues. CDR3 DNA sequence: TGCAGCGTTGAAGTAATAGCAGGCACCTCCTACGAGCAGTACTTC. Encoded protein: CSVEVIAGTSYEQYF.

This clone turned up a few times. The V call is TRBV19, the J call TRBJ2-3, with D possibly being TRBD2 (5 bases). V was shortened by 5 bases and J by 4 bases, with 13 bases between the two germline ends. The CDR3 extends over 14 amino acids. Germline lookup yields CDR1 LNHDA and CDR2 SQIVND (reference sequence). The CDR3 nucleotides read TGTGCCAGTAGTCCAAATTTCGGGGCAGATACGCAGTATTTT. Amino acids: CASSPNFGADTQYF.

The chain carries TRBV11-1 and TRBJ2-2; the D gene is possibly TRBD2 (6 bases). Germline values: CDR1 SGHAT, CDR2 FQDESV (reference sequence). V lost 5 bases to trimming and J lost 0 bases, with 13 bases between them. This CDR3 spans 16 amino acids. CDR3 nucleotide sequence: TGTGCCAGCAGCCGGACCCGGGGGACGAACACCGGGGAGCTGTTTTTT. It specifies CASSRTRGTNTGELFF.